This T cell receptor beta chain came from a study of monozygotic twins with inflammatory bowel disease. Regarding the study as a whole: Especially where disease activity was present, IBD patients had fewer clonotypes in common with others than healthy twins did. Twins classed as concordant or discordant showed no difference in repertoire similarity, possibly from limited power.

cDNA was produced in eight separate reactions per sample. TCRdb re-analyzed the 5' RACE reads; it lists each CDR3 protein once, without DNA. The sample has fewer than 350,000 distinct CDR3 sequences. One blood sample of roughly 2.5 ml was taken from each donor. Concerning this clonotype: Antigen specificity is unknown.

The CDR3 runs to 14 residues. CDR1 is SEHNR and CDR2 is FQNEAQ in the germline V gene (reference sequence). The TCR originated in a human donor with ulcerative colitis or Crohn's disease, or a healthy co-twin of an affected twin (not recorded which). Sequencing input: blood. The chain has TRBV7-9 and TRBJ2-7; TCRdb's D call, TRBD1, is unchecked because there is no DNA. CDR3 sequence reads: CASSLSGVAYEQYF.